The 18 T cell receptor beta chains below were found in one sample sequenced in a study of response to subunit inactivated influenza vaccine. Via MiXCR, TCRdb re-called the RT-PCR reads, giving one row per CDR3 protein. The data contain some 500,000 distinct CDR3 sequences, approximately 13% of them singletons. The source was PBMCs from blood, collected roughly 45 days after vaccination. The receptor set was obtained from a man aged 50 to 59 who received an inactivated influenza vaccine.

This clonotype was seen at least ten times. The chain recombines TRBV7-9 with TRBJ2-5; D unresolved. With 5 bases removed from V and 6 bases from J, the gap between germline ends came to 13 bases. Germline CDR1 reads SEHNR; CDR2 reads FQNEAQ (reference sequence). The CDR3 consists of 13 residues. CDR3: CASSPRTGQTQYF. The CDR3 coding sequence is TGTGCCAGCAGCCCGAGGACCGGACAGACCCAGTACTTC.

V usage is TRBV7-2 and J usage is TRBJ2-7; possibly TRBD2 for D (5 bases). The germline V gene has CDR1 SGHTA and CDR2 FQGNSA. CDR3 size: 15 residues. Trimming removed 1 base at V and 2 bases at J, with 12 bases between. CDR3 bases: TGTGCCAGCAGCTTAGTAGACGGGAAAGCCTACGAGCAGTACTTC. This sequence encodes CASSLVDGKAYEQYF. The whole variable domain, filled in from reference TRBV7-2 and TRBJ2-7, reads GAGVSQSPSNKVTEKGKDVELRCDPISGHTALYWYRQSLGQGLEFLIYFQGNSAPDKSGLPSDRFSAERTGGSVSTLTIQRTQQEDSAVYLCASSLVDGKAYEQYFGPGTRLTVT.

This clonotype was picked up a small number of times. The chain employs TRBV7-2 and TRBJ2-1; possible D gene TRBD1, 6 bases. With 3 bases removed from V and 0 bases from J, the gap between germline ends came to 12 bases. Germline CDR1 is SGHTA and CDR2 is FQGNSA. The CDR3 runs 16 residues. The CDR3 DNA reads as TGTGCCAGCAGCTTGAGCTACAGGGTCTCCTACAATGAGCAGTTCTTC. Residues: CASSLSYRVSYNEQFF.

V gene TRBV4-3 combines with J gene TRBJ2-7; 9 positions match TRBD1. Unmatched junction bases numbered 3, after V lost 5 bases and J lost 1 base. The germline gives CDR1 LGHNA, CDR2 YSLEER. This CDR3 spans 14 amino acids. The CDR3 nucleotides read TGCGCCAGCAGCTGGGACAGGGAGTCCTACGAGCAGTACTTC. Translation: CASSWDRESYEQYF.

There are a few counts of this clonotype. This chain joins TRBV4-1 and TRBJ2-1; no reliable D call. The CDR3 length is 15 residues. V was clipped by 3 bases and J by 0 bases, with 9 bases between them. The germline V gene encodes CDR1 MGHRA and CDR2 YSYEKL. This chain's CDR3 is CASSHKTISYNEQFF. CDR3 nucleotide sequence: TGCGCCAGCAGCCACAAAACTATCTCCTACAATGAGCAGTTCTTC.

V usage is TRBV5-1 and J usage is TRBJ2-1; TRBD2 matches at 7 bases. Germline assignment: CDR1 SGHRS and CDR2 YFSETQ. J lost 10 bases, V lost 4 bases, and 14 bases had no gene match. The length of the CDR3 is 15 residues. In DNA form, the CDR3 reads TGCGCCAGCAGCAATCGGGACTACGGAGGTGAAGAGCAGTTCTTC. Encoded protein: CASSNRDYGGEEQFF.

The chain couples TRBV4-2 to TRBJ1-4; TRBD1 agrees at 8 bases. Germline assignment: CDR1 LGHNA and CDR2 YNFKEQ. The junction had 8 bases not matched to a gene; V was cut back by 1 base and J by 16 bases. The CDR3 has 13 amino acids. CDR3 protein: CASSQAPGQGTFF. The CDR3 DNA follows: TGTGCCAGCAGCCAAGCCCCCGGACAGGGCACGTTTTTT.

CDR3: CASSWTISTYNEQFF. The CDR3 bases are TGTGCCAGCAGCTGGACTATCTCGACCTACAATGAGCAGTTCTTC. The chain combines TRBV5-6 with TRBJ2-1; perhaps TRBD2 as D (6 bases). In germline, CDR1 is SGHDT, CDR2 YYEEEE. The CDR3 length is 15 residues. The V gene lost 3 bases and the J gene lost 2 bases, with 12 bases spanning the gap.

This clonotype was counted at least ten times. The CDR3, as DNA: TGTGCCAGCAGTGCAGGCGGGAGCTTTGCCTACAATGAGCAGTTCTTC. This encodes CASSAGGSFAYNEQFF. The gene calls are TRBV2 and TRBJ2-1; TRBD2 matches 7 bases. The germline V gene has CDR1 SNHLY and CDR2 FYNNEI. Trimming took 4 bases from V and 2 from J; bases not matched to a gene: 8. This CDR3 has 16 residues.

The chain links TRBV4-3 to TRBJ1-6, with D hard to call. CDR1 and CDR2 from the germline V gene are LGHNA and YSLEER. The length of the CDR3 is 15 residues. Trimming cost V 2 bases and J 0 bases, with 5 bases left between them. CDR3 sequence: CASSQSHSYNSPLHF. The CDR3 DNA follows: TGCGCCAGCAGCCAATCACACTCCTATAATTCACCCCTCCACTTT.

This clonotype was detected many times. The rearrangement joins TRBV12-3 or TRBV12-4 to TRBJ1-5; D ambiguous. Trimming removed 1 base from V and 6 bases from J, with 7 bases in between. This CDR3 has 13 amino acids. This CDR3 reads CASSLGSRQPQHF. The CDR3 DNA follows: TGTGCCAGCAGTTTAGGGTCTCGTCAGCCCCAGCATTTT.

This clonotype appeared a few times. The rearrangement links TRBV11-2 to TRBJ2-5, with 8 bases identical to TRBD1. This CDR3 region has 20 residues. Germline CDR1 reads SGHAT; CDR2 reads FQNNGV. The V gene end was trimmed by 0 bases and the J gene end by 2 bases; junction bases not matched to a gene: 17. CDR3 protein: CASSLEGRRGLAESQETQYF. The CDR3 DNA sequence: TGTGCCAGCAGCTTAGAGGGACGCAGGGGGCTAGCAGAGAGTCAAGAGACCCAGTACTTC.

This clonotype was found a few times. The chain combines TRBV7-8 with TRBJ2-3; a possible D gene is TRBD2 (6 bases). CDR1 is SGHVS, CDR2 FQNEAQ, per germline. V was clipped by 1 base and J by 2 bases, with 10 bases between them. This CDR3 contains 15 residues. The CDR3 protein is CASSLEGLYTDTQYF. In nucleotides, the CDR3 is TGTGCCAGCAGCTTAGAGGGACTTTACACAGATACGCAGTATTTT.

This clonotype turned up a few times. This sequence joins TRBV29-1 and TRBJ1-4; no clear D. Deletions cut 5 bases from V and 3 bases from J, with 7 bases between. The CDR3 is 12 residues long. CDR1 is SQVTM, CDR2 ANQGSEA, per germline. The CDR3 nucleotides read TGCAGCGTTTCGACATCTAATGAAAAACTGTTTTTT. It translates to CSVSTSNEKLFF.

The J gene is TRBJ1-1, the V gene TRBV20-1; D gene ambiguous. The V gene's germline CDR1 is DFQATT and CDR2 SNEGSKA (reference sequence). The CDR3 contains 12 residues. The germline V and J ends were trimmed by 1 base and 7 bases, with 10 bases remaining between them. The CDR3 sequence is CSARATGDEAFF. Here the CDR3 DNA reads TGCAGTGCTAGAGCCACCGGGGATGAAGCTTTCTTT.

This clonotype was observed a few times. The chain recombines TRBV19 with TRBJ2-1; D perhaps matches TRBD1 (6 bases). CDR3 size: 13 residues. CDR1 is LNHDA and CDR2 is SQIVND in the germline V gene (reference sequence). The germline V and J ends were trimmed by 6 bases and 6 bases, with 12 bases remaining between them. DNA of the CDR3: TGTGCCAGTAGGACAGGATATGGCAATGAGCAGTTCTTC. Its translation is CASRTGYGNEQFF.

This clonotype was seen many times. The chain combines TRBV7-2 with TRBJ2-4; TRBD2 aligns across 10 bases. Per the germline V gene, CDR1 is SGHTA and CDR2 is FQGNSA. V shed 1 base, J shed 11 bases, and the junction held 5 bases outside the gene matches. This CDR3 spans 14 amino acids. CDR3 sequence reads: CASSLEAGGRVQYF. DNA for the CDR3: TGTGCCAGCAGCTTAGAAGCGGGAGGGAGGGTTCAGTACTTC.

V is TRBV6-1 and J is TRBJ1-1; D is ambiguous. Trimming left V 0 bases short and J 10 bases short, with 6 bases between. This CDR3 has 11 residues. CDR1 MNHNS and CDR2 SASEGT come from the germline V gene. The DNA for the CDR3 is TGTGCCAGCAGTGAAGCGCTGGGAGCTTTCTTT. It yields the protein CASSEALGAFF.